Listed below are T cell receptor beta chains from one sample, sequenced in a study of immune characterization of retroperitoneal liposarcoma. Using its own MiXCR run on the PCR reads, TCRdb lists one record per CDR3 protein. Here the sample spans 10,000 to 12,000 distinct CDR3 sequences, 25% to 30% being singletons. Sequenced: tumor tissue. The receptor source for this set is a male donor with retroperitoneal liposarcoma. Each CDR3 is given with its conserved first and last residue. The order of the fields is clone size, J gene, V gene, D gene, CDR3 DNA, CDR3 protein. The D gene is left open where the match is weak. The listing skips clone size in some rows; elsewhere it reads once, few, many or a size class.

clone_size: medium-sized
j_call: TRBJ2-5
v_call: TRBV7-8
d_call: TRBD1
cdr3_nt: TGTGCCAGCAGCCCCTCTAGACAGGGGGGTGTGGAGACCCAGTACTTC
cdr3_aa: CASSPSRQGGVETQYF

clone_size: many
j_call: TRBJ2-1
v_call: TRBV10-1
d_call: TRBD2
cdr3_nt: TGCGCCAGCAGTGGCGGGGGTTCCTACAATGAGCAGTTCTTC
cdr3_aa: CASSGGGSYNEQFF

clone_size: few
j_call: TRBJ2-7
v_call: TRBV11-2
d_call: NA
cdr3_nt: TGTGCCAGCAGCAACCTTCGGGAGCAGTACTTC
cdr3_aa: CASSNLREQYF

clone_size: medium-sized
j_call: TRBJ2-1
v_call: TRBV7-2
d_call: TRBD2
cdr3_nt: TGTGCCAGCAGCTTAAGGGTCACTAGCGGGAGATTCTACAATGAGCAGTTCTTC
cdr3_aa: CASSLRVTSGRFYNEQFF

clone_size: NA
j_call: TRBJ1-5
v_call: TRBV7-6
d_call: TRBD1
cdr3_nt: TGTGCCAGCAGCAATCACAGGGGGCGCGGTGACTACAGCAATCAGCCCCAGCATTTT
cdr3_aa: CASSNHRGRGDYSNQPQHF

clone_size: medium-sized
j_call: TRBJ2-2
v_call: TRBV6-1
d_call: NA
cdr3_nt: TGTGCCAGCAGCCCCTTCACCGGGGAGCTGTTTTTT
cdr3_aa: CASSPFTGELFF

clone_size: medium-sized
j_call: TRBJ2-5
v_call: TRBV6-1
d_call: NA
cdr3_nt: TGTGCCAGCACGGGCCACAGGGAGGGCCAAGAGACCCAGTACTTC
cdr3_aa: CASTGHREGQETQYF

clone_size: few
j_call: TRBJ2-7
v_call: TRBV6-1
d_call: TRBD2
cdr3_nt: TGTGCCAGCAGACCAAGCGGGAGGGGCTCCTACGAGCAGTACTTC
cdr3_aa: CASRPSGRGSYEQYF

clone_size: many
j_call: TRBJ1-4
v_call: TRBV6-6
d_call: NA
cdr3_nt: TGTGCCAGCAGTTACTCTTCCGGGGGAAAACTGTTTTTT
cdr3_aa: CASSYSSGGKLFF

clone_size: NA
j_call: TRBJ2-3
v_call: TRBV10-1
d_call: TRBD2
cdr3_nt: TGCGCCAGCAGTGACTCTAGCGGGAGAGGTGATACGCAGTATTTT
cdr3_aa: CASSDSSGRGDTQYF

clone_size: NA
j_call: TRBJ2-3
v_call: TRBV11-2
d_call: TRBD2
cdr3_nt: TGTGCCAGCAGCTTAGCGGGGGGGGCCCCAGATACGCAGTATTTT
cdr3_aa: CASSLAGGAPDTQYF

clone_size: medium-sized
j_call: TRBJ2-7
v_call: TRBV7-2
d_call: TRBD2
cdr3_nt: TGTGCCAGCAGCTCCGGACTAGCGGGACCCTTCTACGAGCAGTACTTC
cdr3_aa: CASSSGLAGPFYEQYF

clone_size: NA
j_call: TRBJ1-1
v_call: TRBV6-1
d_call: NA
cdr3_nt: TGTGCCAGCAGCCAGCCCAGGGTCGGGAAGACTGAAGCTTTCTTT
cdr3_aa: CASSQPRVGKTEAFF

clone_size: large
j_call: TRBJ2-3
v_call: TRBV6-1
d_call: TRBD2
cdr3_nt: TGTGCCAGCAGACTGGGGACTAGCGGGAGGTCTAGCACAGATACGCAGTATTTT
cdr3_aa: CASRLGTSGRSSTDTQYF

clone_size: medium-sized
j_call: TRBJ2-4
v_call: TRBV6-1
d_call: TRBD2
cdr3_nt: TGTGCCAGCAGTGAACGCCTAGCGGGATTTCTGTACTTC
cdr3_aa: CASSERLAGFLYF

clone_size: few
j_call: TRBJ1-1
v_call: TRBV6-1
d_call: NA
cdr3_nt: TGTGCCAGCAGTGAAGCATCACTGGCTTTCTTT
cdr3_aa: CASSEASLAFF

clone_size: once
j_call: TRBJ1-4
v_call: TRBV12-3/TRBV12-4
d_call: NA
cdr3_nt: TGTGCCAGCAGTTTTAACAGGGAAAAACTGTTTTTT
cdr3_aa: CASSFNREKLFF

clone_size: NA
j_call: TRBJ2-3
v_call: TRBV11-1
d_call: TRBD2
cdr3_nt: TGTGCCAGCAGCGACGCCAATAGCGGGAGGGGCACAGATACGCAGTATTTT
cdr3_aa: CASSDANSGRGTDTQYF

clone_size: many
j_call: TRBJ2-7
v_call: TRBV11-3
d_call: NA
cdr3_nt: TGTGCCAGCAGCCAGGGGCCCTACGAGCAGTACTTC
cdr3_aa: CASSQGPYEQYF

clone_size: NA
j_call: TRBJ2-1
v_call: TRBV11-2
d_call: NA
cdr3_nt: TGTGCCAGCAGCTTTTCACAGAGCTCCTACAATGAGCAGTTCTTC
cdr3_aa: CASSFSQSSYNEQFF

clone_size: many
j_call: TRBJ1-5
v_call: TRBV12-3/TRBV12-4
d_call: TRBD1
cdr3_nt: TGTGCCAGCAGTTGGGGACAGAATCAGCCCCAGCATTTT
cdr3_aa: CASSWGQNQPQHF

clone_size: many
j_call: TRBJ2-1
v_call: TRBV6-1
d_call: NA
cdr3_nt: TGTGCCAGCGGAAATACAGGGTCCACCGATTACAATGAGCAGTTCTTC
cdr3_aa: CASGNTGSTDYNEQFF

clone_size: medium-sized
j_call: TRBJ2-1
v_call: TRBV6-6
d_call: NA
cdr3_nt: TGTGCCAGCAGTTACTCGGCCCAAGAGACCCAGTTCTTC
cdr3_aa: CASSYSAQETQFF

clone_size: medium-sized
j_call: TRBJ2-5
v_call: TRBV7-2
d_call: NA
cdr3_nt: TGTGCCAGCAGCTCACTCCCCGGGTCGACTAACCAAGAGACCCAGTACTTC
cdr3_aa: CASSSLPGSTNQETQYF

clone_size: NA
j_call: TRBJ2-5
v_call: TRBV11-2
d_call: NA
cdr3_nt: TGTGCCAGCCGAAGGGGGGTGCTAGAGACCCAGTACTTC
cdr3_aa: CASRRGVLETQYF

clone_size: medium-sized
j_call: TRBJ2-1
v_call: TRBV6-1
d_call: NA
cdr3_nt: TGTGCCAGCAGCCATAACCTGGGGGGGCGGGAGACCCAGTTCTTC
cdr3_aa: CASSHNLGGRETQFF

clone_size: many
j_call: TRBJ2-7
v_call: TRBV6-1
d_call: TRBD1
cdr3_nt: TGTGCCAGCAGTTTACCGGACAGGGGAGGCTACGAGCAGTACTTC
cdr3_aa: CASSLPDRGGYEQYF

clone_size: NA
j_call: TRBJ2-5
v_call: TRBV7-2
d_call: NA
cdr3_nt: TGTGCCAGCAGCTCCCCCGGCCAATACAATGAGCAGTACTTC
cdr3_aa: CASSSPGQYNEQYF

clone_size: medium-sized
j_call: TRBJ2-7
v_call: TRBV12-3/TRBV12-4
d_call: NA
cdr3_nt: TGTGCCAGCAGGCTTCTAGGAGGTGAGCAGTACTTC
cdr3_aa: CASRLLGGEQYF

clone_size: NA
j_call: TRBJ1-1
v_call: TRBV7-6
d_call: NA
cdr3_nt: TGTGCCAGCAGCTCCAGGGACACTGAAGCTTTCTTT
cdr3_aa: CASSSRDTEAFF

clone_size: many
j_call: TRBJ2-2
v_call: TRBV6-1
d_call: TRBD2
cdr3_nt: TGTGCCAGCAGTATAGCGGGCGGGGAGCTGTTTTTT
cdr3_aa: CASSIAGGELFF

clone_size: NA
j_call: TRBJ2-7
v_call: TRBV25-1
d_call: TRBD1
cdr3_nt: TGTGCCAGCAGTGAAGGAACAGGGGTTACCTACGAGCAGTACTTC
cdr3_aa: CASSEGTGVTYEQYF

clone_size: many
j_call: TRBJ2-3
v_call: TRBV6-1
d_call: NA
cdr3_nt: TGTGCCAGCGCTAACCCCCGCGGTGGGAAAGATACGCAGTATTTT
cdr3_aa: CASANPRGGKDTQYF

clone_size: few
j_call: TRBJ2-7
v_call: TRBV27
d_call: NA
cdr3_nt: TGTGCCAGCGGTTTAAAACCCGATCCCTACGAGCAGTACTTC
cdr3_aa: CASGLKPDPYEQYF

clone_size: medium-sized
j_call: TRBJ2-5
v_call: TRBV7-9
d_call: NA
cdr3_nt: TGTGCCAGCAGCTTAATTTCCGGGGGCGGGGAGACCCAGTACTTC
cdr3_aa: CASSLISGGGETQYF

clone_size: NA
j_call: TRBJ1-1
v_call: TRBV25-1
d_call: NA
cdr3_nt: TGTGCCAGCAGTGACGGAGGGACTGAAGCTTTCTTT
cdr3_aa: CASSDGGTEAFF

clone_size: NA
j_call: TRBJ2-1
v_call: TRBV11-2
d_call: TRBD1
cdr3_nt: TGTGCCAGCACCAAACAGGGGCTTGGAGAGACCCAGTTCTTC
cdr3_aa: CASTKQGLGETQFF

clone_size: NA
j_call: TRBJ2-1
v_call: TRBV6-1
d_call: TRBD2
cdr3_nt: TGTGCCAGCAGCTTTACTAGCGGGAGTCCCAATGAGCAGTTCTTC
cdr3_aa: CASSFTSGSPNEQFF

clone_size: large
j_call: TRBJ2-1
v_call: TRBV6-1
d_call: TRBD2
cdr3_nt: TGTGCCAGCAGTAGACTAGCGGGGAACAATGAGCAGTTCTTC
cdr3_aa: CASSRLAGNNEQFF

clone_size: few
j_call: TRBJ2-5
v_call: TRBV6-1
d_call: TRBD2
cdr3_nt: TGTGCCAGCAGTGCCCTAGCGGGTCCTCAAGAGACCCAGTACTTC
cdr3_aa: CASSALAGPQETQYF

clone_size: few
j_call: TRBJ2-1
v_call: TRBV12-3/TRBV12-4
d_call: NA
cdr3_nt: TGTGCCAGCAGTCCTGTAGGCAATGAGCAGTTCTTC
cdr3_aa: CASSPVGNEQFF

clone_size: many
j_call: TRBJ2-1
v_call: TRBV7-2
d_call: NA
cdr3_nt: TGTGCCAGCAGTCGGACGGTTTACGAGCAGTTCTTC
cdr3_aa: CASSRTVYEQFF

clone_size: NA
j_call: TRBJ2-1
v_call: TRBV27
d_call: NA
cdr3_nt: TGTGCCAGCAGTTTACCCTCGGACGCGGAGCAGTTCTTC
cdr3_aa: CASSLPSDAEQFF

clone_size: medium-sized
j_call: TRBJ2-5
v_call: TRBV7-8
d_call: NA
cdr3_nt: TGTGCCAGCACCCTACCCCCACAGGGGGGGGCCTTTACTGAAGAGACCCAGTACTTC
cdr3_aa: CASTLPPQGGAFTEETQYF